A single sample gave rise to the 27 T cell receptor beta chains below, sequenced in a study of blood T cell repertoires in COVID-19. The method was immunoSEQ multiplex PCR; TCRdb's version includes in-frame clones alone and lacks a portion of them. The repertoire has 110,000 to 150,000 clones, 80% to 90% of them found once; the top ten carry approximately 2.8%. Sequencing used peripheral blood. The source is a woman aged 55-75 years with active COVID-19.

This chain connects TRBV18 to TRBJ2-5; TRBD1 aligns across 7 bases. The germline CDR1 and CDR2 sequences are KGHSH and LQKENI. The CDR3 totals 13 residues. The junction had 2 bases not matched to a gene; V was cut back by 4 bases and J by 3 bases. CDR3 sequence reads: CASSLGQKETQYF. The CDR3 DNA reads as TGTGCCAGCTCACTGGGACAGAAAGAGACCCAGTACTTC.

J is TRBJ1-4 and V is TRBV10-2; D is unclear. This CDR3 spans 14 amino acids. The germline gives CDR1 WSHSY, CDR2 SAAADI. With 2 bases removed from V and 5 bases from J, the gap between germline ends came to 9 bases. CDR3 in amino acids: CASSEGLINEKLFF. For the CDR3, the DNA is TGCGCCAGCAGTGAGGGACTGATAAATGAAAAACTGTTTTTT.

The CDR3 DNA sequence: TGTGCCAGCAGCTTGACAGGCAGAACCGTAGAGACCCAGTACTTC. The encoded protein is CASSLTGRTVETQYF. V and J are TRBV11-1 and TRBJ2-5; tentative D call: TRBD1 (6 bases). This CDR3 has 15 amino acids. V was pared by 3 bases and J by 4 bases, with 15 bases between. Germline CDR1 and CDR2: SGHAT and FQDESV (reference sequence).

The CDR3 bases are TGTGCCAGCGCTTTAGAGGACTCTGGAAACACCATATATTTT. Translated, it gives CASALEDSGNTIYF. V usage is TRBV6-5 and J usage is TRBJ1-3; D remains unclear. V gave up 8 bases and J gave up 0 bases, with 11 bases separating them. Germline assignment: CDR1 MNHEY and CDR2 SVGAGI. This CDR3 spans 14 amino acids.

The J gene is TRBJ2-3, the V gene TRBV18; D gene uncertain. CDR3 length: 15 residues. With 3 bases removed from V and 0 bases from J, the gap between germline ends came to 10 bases. Per the germline V gene, CDR1 is KGHSH and CDR2 is LQKENI. CDR3 coding DNA: TGTGCCAGCTCACCCTTAGTGACTAGCACAGATACGCAGTATTTT. It codes for CASSPLVTSTDTQYF. Variable domain in full (rest from reference TRBV18 and TRBJ2-3): NAGVMQNPRHLVRRRGQEARLRCSPMKGHSHVYWYRQLPEEGLKFMVYLQKENIIDESGMPKERFSAEFPKEGPSILRIQQVVRGDSAAYFCASSPLVTSTDTQYFGPGTRLTVL.

V is TRBV15 and J is TRBJ2-3; D might be TRBD1 (6 bases). Trimming cost V 0 bases and J 0 bases, with 13 bases left between them. The CDR3 extends over 17 amino acids. Germline V CDR1 and CDR2: LNHNV, YYDKDF (reference sequence). Written as DNA, the CDR3 is TGTGCCACCAGCAGAGATCGAAACAGGGCAAGCACAGATACGCAGTATTTT. Translation gives CATSRDRNRASTDTQYF.

V is TRBV5-6 and J is TRBJ2-3; a possible D gene is TRBD1 (5 bases). V dropped 4 bases and J dropped 0 bases, with 12 bases sitting between them. CDR1 is SGHDT, CDR2 YYEEEE, per germline. The CDR3 sequence is 15 residues long. The chain's CDR3 is CASSLRVSSTDTQYF. Here the CDR3 DNA reads TGTGCCAGCAGCCTCAGGGTGTCTAGCACAGATACGCAGTATTTT.

V and J are TRBV30 and TRBJ2-1, with 13 nucleotides matching TRBD2. This CDR3 region has 18 residues. Unmatched junction bases numbered 13, after V lost 1 base and J lost 7 bases. The germline CDR1 and CDR2 sequences are GTSNPN and SVGIG (reference sequence). CDR3 region: CAWSASTVGLAGVNEQFF. The CDR3 DNA follows: TGTGCCTGGAGTGCCTCAACCGTCGGACTAGCGGGAGTAAATGAGCAGTTCTTC.

This sequence joins TRBV30 and TRBJ2-7; 8 bases are a match to TRBD2. There are 13 residues in the CDR3. Germline-derived CDR1 and CDR2 are GTSNPN and SVGIG (reference sequence). The junction had 5 bases not matched to a gene; V was cut back by 5 bases and J by 2 bases. CDR3 loop: CAWGSGGAYEQYF. The CDR3 DNA follows: TGTGCCTGGGGCTCGGGGGGGGCCTACGAGCAGTACTTC.

V gene TRBV3-1 (or the pseudogene TRBV3-2) combines with J gene TRBJ2-2; TRBD2 agrees at 9 bases. The CDR3 has 15 residues. Per germline, CDR1 LGHDT and CDR2 YNNKEL (reference sequence). V shed 6 bases, J shed 1 base, and the junction held 3 bases outside the gene matches. The CDR3: CASSRLAVNTGELFF. CDR3 DNA sequence: TGTGCCAGCAGTCGACTAGCGGTGAACACCGGGGAGCTGTTTTTT.

CDR3 amino acids: CASSVGTGNAYEQYF. The CDR3 DNA sequence: TGTGCCAGCAGCGTAGGAACAGGGAATGCCTACGAGCAGTACTTC. The J gene is TRBJ2-7, the V gene TRBV9; weak D call: TRBD1 (6 bases). Germline CDR1 SGDLS, CDR2 YYNGEE. V was trimmed by 0 bases and J by 2 bases, leaving 12 bases between them. This CDR3 has 15 amino acids.

V is TRBV3-1 (or the pseudogene TRBV3-2) and J is TRBJ1-1, with D possibly being TRBD1 (6 bases). The germline V gene has CDR1 LGHDT and CDR2 YNNKEL (reference sequence). V was cut by 4 bases and J by 5 bases, with 17 bases left in between. This CDR3 contains 15 residues. CDR3 in DNA: TGTGCCAGCAGCCCCTCCCCTTTGGGGGCAACTGAAGCTTTCTTT. Amino acid sequence: CASSPSPLGATEAFF.

The V and J genes are TRBV18 and TRBJ2-1, with 9 nucleotides matching TRBD2. Trimming removed 8 bases from V and 7 bases from J; junction bases left unmatched: 9. CDR1 KGHSH and CDR2 LQKENI come from the germline V gene. CDR3 length: 14 amino acids. The CDR3: CASHATSGGNEQFF. CDR3 nucleotides: TGTGCCAGCCATGCGACTAGCGGAGGGAATGAGCAGTTCTTC.

The chain recombines TRBV28 with TRBJ2-7; tentative D call: TRBD2 (7 bases). Germline assignment: CDR1 MDHEN and CDR2 SYDVKM. There are 16 residues in the CDR3. Trimming took off 3 bases at V and 6 bases at J, with 21 bases between the two ends. DNA of the CDR3: TGTGCCAGCAGTTTTGGGGGGGGCGGGAGTTTGCGCGAGCAGTACTTC. It yields the protein CASSFGGGGSLREQYF.

The count of this clone is one. The chain has TRBV10-2 and TRBJ2-3; no reliable D call. In germline, CDR1 is WSHSY, CDR2 SAAADI. The CDR3 length is 18 residues. Trimming stripped 7 bases from V and 2 bases from J, with 25 bases between. CDR3 in DNA: TGCGCCAGCACGTCTAACGAGTTGTCTATGCTAGACACAGATACGCAGTATTTT. Residues: CASTSNELSMLDTDTQYF.

This chain joins TRBV19 and TRBJ1-2, with a tentative D call TRBD1 (5 bases). Germline V CDR1 and CDR2: LNHDA, SQIVND (reference sequence). CDR3 length equals 12 residues. The V end was cut by 7 bases, the J end by 7 bases, with 13 bases between. CDR3 loop: CASKRQSGGYTF. The CDR3 coding sequence is TGTGCCAGTAAACGACAGTCCGGTGGCTACACCTTC.

V is TRBV9 and J is TRBJ2-3; TRBD2 matches 13 bases. The length of the CDR3 is 19 residues. Germline lookup yields CDR1 SGDLS and CDR2 YYNGEE. The V gene end was trimmed by 4 bases and the J gene end by 0 bases; junction bases not matched to a gene: 11. Here the CDR3 reads CASSPAGLAGEWSTDTQYF. CDR3 sequence (DNA): TGTGCCAGCAGCCCTGCCGGACTAGCGGGAGAATGGAGCACAGATACGCAGTATTTT.

At least ten counts were recorded for this clone. This chain uses TRBV5-5 with TRBJ2-1, with 8 bases fitting TRBD2. Trimming cost V 3 bases and J 5 bases; bases outside gene matches: 7. Germline CDR1 SGHKS, CDR2 YYEKEE (reference sequence). The CDR3 runs 15 residues. CDR3 bases: TGTGCCAGCAGCTCCCCGGGCGGGAGGAACAATGAGCAGTTCTTC. Translated: CASSSPGGRNNEQFF. The full variable domain, in which reference TRBV5-5 and TRBJ2-1 provide the parts outside the CDR3, is DAGVTQSPTHLIKTRGQQVTLRCSPISGHKSVSWYQQVLGQGPQFIFQYYEKEERGRGNFPDRFSARQFPNYSSELNVNALLLGDSALYLCASSSPGGRNNEQFFGPGTRLTVL.

The rearrangement joins TRBV11-3 to TRBJ2-1; D not resolved. The CDR3 spans 16 residues. V lost 1 base and J 0 bases, leaving 10 bases between the germline ends. From germline, CDR1 is SGHNT and CDR2 YENEEA. CDR3 amino acids: CASSLGTQRSYNEQFF. CDR3 DNA: TGTGCCAGCAGCTTAGGTACCCAGCGCTCCTACAATGAGCAGTTCTTC.

This rearrangement joins TRBV4-1 to TRBJ2-1; 9 bases line up with TRBD2. V was pared by 1 base and J by 0 bases, with 7 bases of the junction left unmatched. The CDR3 consists of 18 residues. The germline V gene has CDR1 MGHRA and CDR2 YSYEKL. The CDR3 DNA reads as TGCGCCAGCAGCCAAGGGAGCGGGAGGCGAACCTCCTACAATGAGCAGTTCTTC. The encoded protein is CASSQGSGRRTSYNEQFF.

The chain joins TRBV11-2 to TRBJ1-5; 8 bases fit TRBD1. The germline V gene has CDR1 SGHAT and CDR2 FQNNGV. The V and J ends lost 5 bases and 7 bases, in that order; junction bases with no gene match: 7. This CDR3 is 14 amino acids long. The CDR3 reads CASSLGQGGQPQHF. The CDR3 DNA reads as TGTGCCAGCAGCCTCGGACAGGGTGGCCAGCCCCAGCATTTT.

This sequence joins TRBV5-1 and TRBJ1-2; 10 bases agree with TRBD1. The CDR3 totals 14 residues. Germline loops: CDR1 SGHRS, CDR2 YFSETQ. Germline trimming cut 4 bases from V and 8 bases from J; bases unmatched to any gene: 8. CDR3 nucleotide sequence: TGCGCCAGCAGCCACGACAGGGGGCTCGGGGGCTACACCTTC. Translation: CASSHDRGLGGYTF.

The chain recombines TRBV9 with TRBJ2-1; D is uncertain. CDR3 length equals 13 residues. V lost 4 bases, J lost 9 bases, and 14 bases lay in between. CDR1 is SGDLS and CDR2 is YYNGEE in the germline V gene. DNA for the CDR3: TGTGCCAGCAGCCCAAGTGCGCAAGCTGAGCAGTTCTTC. This gives the protein CASSPSAQAEQFF.

This clone occurred once. The rearrangement joins TRBV29-1 to TRBJ1-1; D unclear. Per the germline V gene, CDR1 is SQVTM and CDR2 is ANQGSEA. Trimming cost V 8 bases and J 1 base, with 8 bases left between them. CDR3 size: 11 residues. This chain's CDR3 is CSIGWNTEAFF. The CDR3 coding sequence is TGCAGCATCGGTTGGAACACTGAAGCTTTCTTT.

The gene calls are TRBV27 and TRBJ2-3; 8 bases are shared with TRBD2. Losses at the gene ends were 6 bases for V and 1 base for J; bases not matched to a gene: 15. This CDR3 contains 18 residues. Per the germline V gene, CDR1 is MNHEY and CDR2 is SMNVEV (reference sequence). The CDR3 DNA reads TGTGCCAGCAGCCCAGTAGTCCGGGGGGGCGTAGGCACAGATACGCAGTATTTT. Protein: CASSPVVRGGVGTDTQYF.

V usage is TRBV19 and J usage is TRBJ2-4, with D tentatively TRBD2 (6 bases). Between the trimmed V and J ends, which lost 3 bases and 1 base, there was a span of 25 bases. Looked up from germline, CDR1 is LNHDA and CDR2 is SQIVND (reference sequence). This CDR3 is built from 20 residues. The DNA for the CDR3 is TGTGCCAGTAGTATGAGCCCTCTCGTCCTAGTTGCGGGGGCCAAAAACATTCAGTACTTC. This codes for CASSMSPLVLVAGAKNIQYF. Together with reference TRBV19 and TRBJ2-4, the CDR3 gives the full variable domain: DGGITQSPKYLFRKEGQNVTLSCEQNLNHDAMYWYRQDPGQGLRLIYYSQIVNDFQKGDIAEGYSVSREKKESFPLTVTSAQKNPTAFYLCASSMSPLVLVAGAKNIQYFGAGTRLSVL.

J is TRBJ2-4 and V is TRBV28; 8 bases map to TRBD1. With 7 bases clipped from V and 11 bases from J, the junction kept 16 bases outside the gene matches. Germline CDR1 is MDHEN and CDR2 is SYDVKM. The CDR3 contains 15 residues. CDR3 amino acids: CASNTLKHGTGFQYF. CDR3 DNA sequence: TGTGCCAGCAATACTTTAAAGCACGGGACAGGTTTTCAGTACTTC.